The TCR beta chain described here comes from a study of T cell responses to AZD1222 COVID-19 vaccine. This clone was observed a handful of times. Its target is unknown. Profiling relied on immunoSEQ multiplex PCR, and the TCRdb table lists in-frame clones only, not all of them. The sample holds about 130,000 clones, more than 85% seen once. Study-level findings and limits: Repertoires in all cases were sampled only once the peak T cell response had passed. When two AZD1222 doses had been given, Spike-specific TCR breadth and depth rose. The study found vaccine-associated CD4 TCRs spanning spike, dominant at 160-218 and 743-854. At baseline, seropositivity was found in only five or six AZD1222 recipients.

The germline V gene has CDR1 SGHTA and CDR2 FQGNSA. CDR3 length: 13 amino acids. V trimming: 6 bases; J trimming: 9 bases; junction bases outside the gene matches: 6. The rearrangement links TRBV7-2 to TRBJ2-1; TRBD2 matches 9 bases. The sequencing used peripheral blood, collected on day 0 of AZD1222 vaccination. This clonotype was obtained from an adult in good health. Written as DNA, the CDR3 is TGTGCCAGCAGGGGGACTAGCTGGGTTGAGCAGTTCTTC. Its protein product is CASRGTSWVEQFF.